The 3 T cell receptor beta chains given below trace back to one sample, sequenced in a study of cytomegalovirus exposure and HLA in healthy donors. The PCR was carried out with 60 Vbeta primers and 13 Jbeta primers. TCRdb keeps only in-frame clones here, not all; method: immunoSEQ multiplex PCR. The table has some 50,000 clones, around 72% seen once. The specimen was PBMCs. The receptor source for this set is a woman aged 50 to 60 in good health and CMV-seropositive.

The chain uses TRBV4-2 and TRBJ2-5; possibly TRBD1 for D (6 bases). This CDR3 region has 15 residues. V lost 1 base, J lost 5 bases, and 14 bases lay in between. CDR1 and CDR2 from the germline V gene are LGHNA and YNFKEQ. The CDR3 DNA follows: TGTGCCAGCAGCCAAGTTGGGACAAGGGGGGAGACCCAGTACTTC. Protein product: CASSQVGTRGETQYF.

The V gene is TRBV5-6, the J gene TRBJ1-4; D gene ambiguous. This CDR3 has 15 amino acids. The V end was cut by 3 bases, the J end by 0 bases, with 9 bases between. Germline V gene sequence: CDR1 SGHDT, CDR2 YYEEEE. The CDR3 is CASSYSPSTNEKLFF. CDR3 DNA: TGTGCCAGCAGCTACTCCCCTTCAACTAATGAAAAACTGTTTTTT.

The V gene is TRBV28, the J gene TRBJ2-5; tentative D call: TRBD2 (6 bases). This CDR3 is 13 amino acids long. V shed 2 bases and J shed 7 bases, with 11 bases lying between them. CDR1 and CDR2 (germline): MDHEN, SYDVKM. CDR3 region: CASSLTREATQYF. The CDR3 DNA follows: TGTGCCAGCAGTTTAACCAGGGAGGCGACCCAGTACTTC.